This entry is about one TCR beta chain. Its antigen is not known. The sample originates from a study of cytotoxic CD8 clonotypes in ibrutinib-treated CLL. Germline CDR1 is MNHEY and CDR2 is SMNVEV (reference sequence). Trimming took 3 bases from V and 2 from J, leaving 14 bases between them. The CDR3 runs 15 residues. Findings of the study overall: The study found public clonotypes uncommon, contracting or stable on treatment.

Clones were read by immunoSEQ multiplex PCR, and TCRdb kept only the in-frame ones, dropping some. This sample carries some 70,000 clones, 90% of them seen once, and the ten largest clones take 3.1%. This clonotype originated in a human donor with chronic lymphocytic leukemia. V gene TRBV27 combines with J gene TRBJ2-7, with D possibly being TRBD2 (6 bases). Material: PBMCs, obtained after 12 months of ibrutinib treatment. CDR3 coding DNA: TGTGCCAGCAGTTTGTTGCGGACGGGGGCCTACGAGCAGTACTTC. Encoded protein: CASSLLRTGAYEQYF.